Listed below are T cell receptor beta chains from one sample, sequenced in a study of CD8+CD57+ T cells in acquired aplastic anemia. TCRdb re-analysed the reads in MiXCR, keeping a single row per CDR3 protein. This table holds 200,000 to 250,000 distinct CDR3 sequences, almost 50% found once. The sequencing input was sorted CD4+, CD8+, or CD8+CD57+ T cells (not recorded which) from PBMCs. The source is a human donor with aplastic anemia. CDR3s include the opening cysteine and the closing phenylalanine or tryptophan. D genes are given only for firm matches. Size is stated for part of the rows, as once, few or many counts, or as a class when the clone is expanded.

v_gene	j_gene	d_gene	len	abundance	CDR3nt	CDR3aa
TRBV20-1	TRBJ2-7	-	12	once	TGCAGTGCTAGACAGGGACCAGGCGAGCAGTACTTC	CSARQGPGEQYF
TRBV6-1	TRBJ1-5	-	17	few	TGTGCCAGCACTCAGTCGGGGGGAAGGTATAGCAATCAGCCCCAGCATTTT	CASTQSGGRYSNQPQHF
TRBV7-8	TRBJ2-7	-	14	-	TGTGCCAGCAGCCCCGTGAGCGTATACTACGAGCAGTACTTC	CASSPVSVYYEQYF
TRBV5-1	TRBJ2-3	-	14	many	TGCGCCAGCAGCTTGCCAGCGGGTACAGATACGCAGTATTTT	CASSLPAGTDTQYF
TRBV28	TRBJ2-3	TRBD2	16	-	TGTGCCAGCAGTTCAAGACTAGCGGTATACACAGATACGCAGTATTTT	CASSSRLAVYTDTQYF
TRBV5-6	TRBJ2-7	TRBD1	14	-	TGTGCCAGCAGCTTAAGGGACAGGGTCGCCGAGCAGTACTTC	CASSLRDRVAEQYF
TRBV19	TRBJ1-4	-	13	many	TGTGCCAGTAGCGCCGGGACACATGAAAAACTGTTTTTT	CASSAGTHEKLFF
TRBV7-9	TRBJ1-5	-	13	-	TGTGCCAGCAGCTTGACGCCGGGTGAGCCCCAGCATTTT	CASSLTPGEPQHF
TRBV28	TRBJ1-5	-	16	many	TGTGCCAGCAGTGCACCAGGGGACGGGGAGGATCAGCCCCAGCATTTT	CASSAPGDGEDQPQHF
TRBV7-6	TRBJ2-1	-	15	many	TGTGCCAGCAGCCCCTGGGGAGCCGACCCCAATGAGCAGTTCTTC	CASSPWGADPNEQFF
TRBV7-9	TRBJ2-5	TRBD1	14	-	TGTGCCAGCAGACGGGACAGGGAGAAAGAGACCCAGTACTTC	CASRRDREKETQYF
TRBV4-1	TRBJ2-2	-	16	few	TGCGCCAGCAGCCAAGATGTAGACGAGAACACCGGGGAGCTGTTTTTT	CASSQDVDENTGELFF
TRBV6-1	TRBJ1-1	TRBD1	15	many	TGTGCCAGCAGTGCCACCGGGACAGGGAAGACTGAAGCTTTCTTT	CASSATGTGKTEAFF
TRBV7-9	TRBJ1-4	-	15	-	TGTGCCAGCAGCCACAAAACAGGGCGAGGAGAAAAACTGTTTTTT	CASSHKTGRGEKLFF
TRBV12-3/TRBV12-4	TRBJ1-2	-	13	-	TGTGCCGGGGGGGCAGGGAGGTTCTATGGCTACACCTTC	CAGGAGRFYGYTF
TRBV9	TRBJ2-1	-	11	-	TGTGCCAGCAGCTTCCCTGTTGGGCAGTTCTTC	CASSFPVGQFF
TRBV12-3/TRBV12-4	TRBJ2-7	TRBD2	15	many	TGTGCCAGCAGGTTAGGCGGGGGTGATACCTACGAGCAGTACTTC	CASRLGGGDTYEQYF
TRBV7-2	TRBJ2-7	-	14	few	TGTGCCAGCAGCGGGGGGACGCGCGGCTACGAGCAGTACTTC	CASSGGTRGYEQYF